This T cell receptor (beta chain) was sequenced during a study of regulatory T cells in long-lasting Graves disease. Study-level results: Between persistent patients, 2,500 to 3,500 public clonotypes were shared, exceeding the roughly 1,000 shared between new patients.

Described time point: persistent/refractory GD, antithyroid drugs over 5 years with positive TRAb. PBMC-extracted RNA yielded the TCR library. An endocrinology department in Xi'an, China, recruited the patients. The TCR beta library used iRepertoire HTBI primers with Arm-PCR amplification of CDR3. A single record per CDR3 protein comes from TCRdb applying MiXCR to the multiplex PCR reads. The data hold 650,000 to 700,000 distinct CDR3 sequences, with approximately 31% observed a single time. This clonotype occurred many times. Its matching antigen is unknown. Germline is not matched at one junction end, which may reflect a read error. The receptor was derived from a female donor with Graves disease. This specimen was peripheral blood mononuclear cells (PBMCs), taken when the disease was refractory, from a patient treated with antithyroid drugs.

This chain's CDR3 is CASSLAGVETQYF. For the CDR3, the DNA is TGTGCCAGCAGCCTAGCGGGAGTGGAGACCCAGTACTTC. This rearrangement joins TRBV7-9 to TRBJ2-5, with 10 bases matching TRBD2. This CDR3 spans 13 amino acids. Germline V gene data show CDR1 as SEHNR and CDR2 as FQNEAQ (reference sequence).